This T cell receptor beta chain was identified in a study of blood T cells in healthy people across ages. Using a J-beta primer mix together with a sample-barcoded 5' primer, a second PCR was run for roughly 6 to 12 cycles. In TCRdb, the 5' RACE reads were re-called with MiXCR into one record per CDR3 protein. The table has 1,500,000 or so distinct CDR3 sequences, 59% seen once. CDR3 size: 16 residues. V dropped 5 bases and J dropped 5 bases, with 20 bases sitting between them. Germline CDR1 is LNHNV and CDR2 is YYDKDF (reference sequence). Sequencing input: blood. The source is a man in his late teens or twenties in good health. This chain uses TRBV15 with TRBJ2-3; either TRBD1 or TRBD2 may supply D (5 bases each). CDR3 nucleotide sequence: TGTGCCACCAGCGTACCGGGACCTCTCCGCGGAGATACGCAGTATTTT. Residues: CATSVPGPLRGDTQYF.